This TCR beta chain was sequenced in a study of vaccination and CD4 T cells after COVID-19. Across the whole study: Overlapping SARS-CoV-2, HCoV-NL63, HCoV-OC43 and HCoV-229E spike peptides stimulated the cells.

Sequencing of the DNA from cultured CD4+ T cells was carried out with the Oncomine TCR Beta short-read assay. Each CDR3 protein is one row after TCRdb ran MiXCR on the PCR reads. The sample includes nearly 15,000 distinct CDR3 sequences, under 65% seen only once; the top ten take roughly 7.9%. The germline V gene has CDR1 SQVTM and CDR2 ANQGSEA. Losses at the gene ends were 7 bases for V and 5 bases for J; bases not matched to a gene: 5. This CDR3 region has 12 residues. The treatment is: approximately nine-day PBMC culture with coronavirus spike peptide pools or control peptides (ViraFEST assay). These CD4+ T cells came from approximately nine-day cultures by negative selection. As for this clonotype: What it binds is unknown.

The sequencing input was CD4+ T cells from blood, cultured in vitro. J is TRBJ2-5 and V is TRBV29-1; 9 bases line up with TRBD1. This sequence was found in a human donor who had recovered from COVID-19. The CDR3 spells CSGTGADETQYF. CDR3 DNA: TGCAGCGGGACAGGGGCCGATGAGACCCAGTACTTC.